This TCR beta chain was found in a study of blood T cells in healthy people across ages. This clonotype was detected only a few times. Using a J-beta primer mix together with a sample-barcoded 5' primer, a second PCR was run for roughly 6 to 11 cycles. The authors tagged each cDNA molecule using a template-switch adaptor with 12 random nucleotides. One entry per CDR3 protein, called by TCRdb with MiXCR from the 5' RACE reads. The table shows hundreds of thousands of distinct CDR3 sequences, with around 25% occurring only once. Deletions cut 5 bases from V and 6 bases from J, with 14 bases between. The CDR3 has 13 residues. CDR1 and CDR2 from the germline V gene are MDHEN and SYDVKM. This sample was shared with a second study, whose subject was T cells of mothers and their children.

The chain links TRBV28 to TRBJ2-7, with D perhaps matching TRBD1 or TRBD2 (6 bases each). The TCR comes from a boy younger than 18 in good health. The sequenced sample consisted of blood. Here the CDR3 reads CASSVQQGGEQYF. Here the CDR3 DNA reads TGTGCCAGCAGTGTCCAACAGGGAGGCGAGCAGTACTTC.